A selection of T cell receptor beta chains follows, all from one sample in a study of T-cell reconstitution after alpha-beta-depleted transplantation in children. Each CDR3 protein gets one entry after TCRdb re-called the PCR reads with MiXCR. The table lists about a million distinct CDR3 sequences, 25% to 30% of them singletons. The starting material was PBMCs, mostly from graft donor cells, obtained 360 days after TCRalphabeta/CD19-depleted stem cell transplant. The receptors were gathered from a boy under two years old who had a stem cell transplant for SCID, so the T cells may come from the graft donor. Each CDR3 is given with its conserved first and last residue. The order of the fields is V gene, clone size, J gene, D gene, CDR3 protein, CDR3 DNA. The D gene is left open where the match is weak. The size entry is marked missing in some rows and otherwise reads once, few, many or a size class.

TRBV4-3	-	TRBJ2-7	-	CASSQRGRSEQYF	TGCGCCAGCAGCCAACGGGGTAGGAGTGAGCAGTACTTC
TRBV27	once	TRBJ2-7	TRBD2	CASSLSSSGDYEQYF	TGTGCCAGCAGTTTATCAAGTAGCGGGGACTACGAGCAGTACTTC
TRBV19	-	TRBJ2-6	-	CAAGPARSGANVLTF	TGTGCCGCCGGGCCAGCCAGATCTGGGGCCAACGTCCTGACTTTC
TRBV7-2	-	TRBJ2-2	-	CASSFFAETGELFF	TGTGCCAGCAGCTTTTTCGCGGAGACCGGGGAGCTGTTTTTT
TRBV28	once	TRBJ1-4	TRBD1	CASRVPGQGTAWKLFF	TGTGCCAGCAGGGTCCCGGGACAGGGGACGGCGTGGAAACTGTTTTTT
TRBV29-1	few	TRBJ2-7	-	CSGGDGDLRQYF	TGCAGCGGTGGGGACGGGGACCTACGCCAGTACTTC
TRBV9	few	TRBJ2-5	TRBD1	CASSVVGGWETQYF	TGTGCCAGCAGCGTAGTAGGGGGCTGGGAGACCCAGTACTTC
TRBV15	-	TRBJ1-1	-	CATSRPPKTVAEAFF	TGTGCCACCAGCAGACCACCTAAGACAGTCGCTGAAGCTTTCTTT
TRBV19	-	TRBJ2-7	-	CASSIGARALPYEQYF	TGTGCCAGTAGTATAGGGGCCAGGGCTCTGCCCTACGAGCAGTACTTC
TRBV19	few	TRBJ2-4	-	CASRVGGAGKNIQYF	TGTGCCAGTAGGGTAGGAGGGGCAGGCAAAAACATTCAGTACTTC
TRBV5-1	-	TRBJ1-1	-	CASSALTGGDTEAFF	TGCGCCAGCAGCGCCCTAACCGGGGGGGACACTGAAGCTTTCTTT
TRBV24-1	few	TRBJ2-1	TRBD1	CATSDLSGGGYEQFF	TGTGCCACCAGTGATTTGTCAGGGGGCGGCTATGAGCAGTTCTTC
TRBV7-9	few	TRBJ2-3	TRBD2	CASSFQMPTLAGVQYF	TGTGCCAGCAGCTTCCAGATGCCGACCCTAGCGGGGGTGCAGTATTTT
TRBV5-5	-	TRBJ1-5	TRBD1	CASSTGQGTSGNQPQHF	TGTGCCAGCAGCACCGGACAGGGAACATCGGGCAATCAGCCCCAGCATTTT
TRBV30	-	TRBJ2-3	-	CAWRFSYRTDTQYF	TGTGCCTGGAGGTTCAGCTACCGCACAGATACGCAGTATTTT
TRBV12-3/TRBV12-4	few	TRBJ2-2	TRBD2	CASSPFAGTSGPGTGELFF	TGTGCCAGCAGTCCCTTTGCCGGGACTAGCGGCCCCGGCACCGGGGAGCTGTTTTTT
TRBV7-2	few	TRBJ2-7	-	CASSRSGVYEQYF	TGTGCCAGCAGCCGGTCAGGGGTATACGAGCAGTACTTC
TRBV4-1	few	TRBJ2-7	TRBD1	CASSHKLRDRLYEQYF	TGCGCCAGCAGCCACAAACTCCGGGACAGGTTGTACGAGCAGTACTTC
TRBV12-3/TRBV12-4	few	TRBJ2-7	-	CASTRVGPYEQYF	TGTGCCAGCACCCGAGTAGGACCCTACGAGCAGTACTTC
TRBV2	few	TRBJ2-2	-	CASSGGPPFIANTGELFF	TGTGCCAGCAGTGGGGGACCTCCGTTCATCGCGAACACCGGGGAGCTGTTTTTT
TRBV5-1	-	TRBJ2-1	TRBD2	CASSRRTSEAYNEQFF	TGCGCCAGCAGCCGGCGGACTAGCGAGGCCTACAATGAGCAGTTCTTC
TRBV12-3/TRBV12-4	-	TRBJ2-3	-	CASSRITDTQYF	TGTGCCAGCAGTCGTATCACAGATACGCAGTATTTT
TRBV19	few	TRBJ1-1	TRBD1	CASTTRRTGVYTEAFF	TGTGCCAGTACCACCCGCCGGACAGGGGTGTACACTGAAGCTTTCTTT
TRBV29-1	-	TRBJ1-2	-	CSAYLDGGGGYTF	TGCAGCGCCTACTTGGACGGGGGCGGGGGCTACACCTTC
TRBV7-9	few	TRBJ2-5	-	CASSFGEGAQETQYF	TGTGCCAGCAGCTTTGGGGAAGGGGCCCAAGAGACCCAGTACTTC
TRBV6-5	few	TRBJ2-1	-	CASSSSATYNEQFF	TGTGCCAGCAGTTCTAGCGCGACCTACAATGAGCAGTTCTTC
TRBV6-5	-	TRBJ1-5	-	CASSYKDSNQPQHF	TGTGCCAGCAGTTACAAAGATAGCAATCAGCCCCAGCATTTT
TRBV27	-	TRBJ2-7	TRBD1	CASSRIRGPSYEQYF	TGTGCCAGCAGTCGGATCAGGGGGCCTTCGTACGAGCAGTACTTC
TRBV5-1	few	TRBJ1-5	-	CASSFGGKNQPQHF	TGCGCCAGCAGCTTTGGGGGGAAGAATCAGCCCCAGCATTTT
TRBV10-3	few	TRBJ2-7	-	CAISSSSYEQYF	TGTGCCATCAGCTCAAGTTCCTACGAGCAGTACTTC
TRBV29-1	-	TRBJ1-4	-	CSVAGGTNEKLFF	TGCAGCGTTGCTGGGGGAACTAATGAAAAACTGTTTTTT
TRBV7-8	-	TRBJ2-1	TRBD1	CASSLIQGQGGMSNEQFF	TGTGCCAGCAGCTTAATTCAAGGACAGGGAGGAATGAGCAATGAGCAGTTCTTC
TRBV12-3/TRBV12-4	-	TRBJ2-2	-	CASSLDRVALSAGELFF	TGTGCCAGCAGTTTAGATCGGGTTGCATTGAGTGCCGGGGAGCTGTTTTTT
TRBV24-1	-	TRBJ2-5	-	CATSQTGRQETQYF	TGTGCCACCAGTCAAACAGGCCGCCAAGAGACCCAGTACTTC
TRBV12-3/TRBV12-4	once	TRBJ2-3	-	CASTPQVITDTQYF	TGTGCCAGCACCCCACAGGTTATCACAGATACGCAGTATTTT
TRBV2	-	TRBJ2-3	-	CASRVIGVEGGDTQYF	TGTGCCAGCAGAGTCATCGGGGTGGAAGGTGGAGATACGCAGTATTTT
TRBV20-1	few	TRBJ2-7	TRBD1	CSATDRVYEQYF	TGCAGTGCCACCGACAGGGTATACGAGCAGTACTTC
TRBV29-1	few	TRBJ2-5	TRBD2	CSVASSGGPRTQYF	TGCAGCGTTGCGTCTAGCGGGGGCCCTAGGACCCAGTACTTC
TRBV5-1	few	TRBJ1-2	TRBD1	CASSLRTGSYYGYTF	TGCGCCAGCAGCCTACGGACAGGGAGCTACTATGGCTACACCTTC
TRBV12-3/TRBV12-4	-	TRBJ2-1	TRBD2	CASSPRGTSGLLNEQFF	TGTGCCAGCAGTCCCCGGGGGACTAGCGGACTCCTTAATGAGCAGTTCTTC
TRBV2	once	TRBJ1-4	TRBD1	CASSARTGGNEKLFF	TGTGCCAGCAGTGCCAGGACAGGGGGGAATGAAAAACTGTTTTTT
TRBV9	-	TRBJ2-7	TRBD1	CASSGGQGVHEQYF	TGTGCCAGCAGCGGGGGACAGGGCGTCCACGAGCAGTACTTC
TRBV10-2	few	TRBJ1-1	-	CASSDRAGEAFF	TGCGCCAGCAGTGACAGGGCGGGTGAAGCTTTCTTT
TRBV4-2	few	TRBJ2-5	-	CASSQGPGDAETQYF	TGTGCCAGCAGCCAAGGTCCGGGGGATGCGGAGACCCAGTACTTC
TRBV7-2	-	TRBJ2-7	TRBD2	CASREAKGTSGGPNPYEQYF	TGTGCCAGCAGAGAAGCAAAGGGGACTAGCGGGGGACCCAATCCCTACGAGCAGTACTTC
TRBV28	-	TRBJ1-5	-	CASSSRGQSNQPQHF	TGTGCCAGCAGTTCCCGGGGTCAGTCCAATCAGCCCCAGCATTTT
TRBV28	-	TRBJ2-2	TRBD2	CASSPQYRVGLDGELFF	TGTGCCAGCAGTCCCCAATACAGGGTGGGACTAGACGGGGAGCTGTTTTTT
TRBV6-4	-	TRBJ1-3	TRBD1	CASSVRQGGAGNTIYF	TGTGCCAGCAGTGTCAGACAGGGCGGCGCTGGAAACACCATATATTTT
TRBV12-3/TRBV12-4	few	TRBJ2-1	TRBD1	CASNQEGTDYNEQFF	TGTGCCAGCAACCAGGAAGGGACAGACTACAATGAGCAGTTCTTC
TRBV4-3	-	TRBJ2-1	-	CASSQAGVRSYNEQFF	TGCGCCAGCAGCCAAGCCGGGGTACGCTCCTACAATGAGCAGTTCTTC